This TCR beta chain was retrieved from a study of T cell repertoires in cytomegalovirus infection. Study-wide context: CMV infection and matching HLA type were both indicated by public TCR beta signatures. Findings of the study overall: Dominant in the ex vivo response were TCR beta clonotypes restricted by HLA-C and specific for CMV. Based on cumulative public TCR beta family frequency, carriers of CMV plus the relevant HLA were identified.

The CDR3 covers 17 residues. Germline-derived CDR1 and CDR2 are KGHSH and LQKENI. V was clipped by 1 base and J by 1 base; unmatched bases: 0. This clonotype was seen many times. Its antigen is undetermined. TCRdb used MiXCR to reprocess the reads, holding one entry per CDR3 protein. This repertoire shows roughly 500,000 distinct CDR3 sequences, 11% found once; its top ten account for around 9.6%. The origin of this receptor is a human donor in good health (CMV status not recorded). Some clones in this sample may be carry-over from other donors' samples. The chain couples TRBV18 to TRBJ2-1; 14 bases line up with TRBD2. Sequencing was done on a sample of PBMCs. The CDR3 reads CASSPRTSGRSYNEQFF. DNA of the CDR3: TGTGCCAGCTCACCACGGACTAGCGGGAGGTCCTACAATGAGCAGTTCTTC.